The next 32 T cell receptor beta chains were all read from a single sample in a study of CD8 T cells in ankylosing spondylitis. TCRdb recomputed calls from the 5' RACE reads with MiXCR, one row per CDR3 protein. The repertoire holds 330,000 or so distinct CDR3 sequences, with 6.5% to 10% as singletons. Study conclusions and caveats: Blood of patients with ankylosing spondylitis appeared to be characterized by a TCR beta motif of several highly homologous variants.

Their recognized antigens are unknown. Input material: blood, either unsorted or a sorted T cell fraction (not recorded which). All receptors come from a male donor with ankylosing spondylitis.

This clonotype was counted between two and nine times. V gene TRBV5-1 combines with J gene TRBJ1-1, with D unresolved. Per the germline V gene, CDR1 is SGHRS and CDR2 is YFSETQ. The CDR3 loop spans 13 amino acids. Trimming removed 5 bases from V and 4 bases from J, with 12 bases in between. The CDR3 protein is CASSNYPGTEAFF. For the CDR3, the DNA is TGCGCCAGCAGTAATTACCCGGGCACTGAAGCTTTCTTT.

The table lists this clonotype with a few counts. The chain combines TRBV27 with TRBJ2-5; 8 bases align to TRBD1. Germline CDR1 is MNHEY and CDR2 is SMNVEV (reference sequence). The CDR3 is 16 residues long. V lost 0 bases to trimming and J lost 7 bases; unmatched junction nucleotides: 10. This chain's CDR3 is CASSLSGTGRTGTQYF. Here the CDR3 DNA reads TGTGCCAGCAGTTTATCGGGGACAGGAAGGACGGGGACCCAGTACTTC.

This clonotype was picked up a small number of times. The chain combines TRBV7-8 with TRBJ1-6, with 10 bases identical to TRBD1. The V gene's germline CDR1 is SGHVS and CDR2 FQNEAQ. The CDR3 is 16 residues long. Unmatched junction bases numbered 5, after V lost 5 bases and J lost 4 bases. This CDR3 reads CASSPRTGGYNSPLHF. The CDR3 nucleotides are TGTGCCAGCAGCCCCAGGACAGGGGGTTATAATTCACCCCTCCACTTT.

In its sample, this clonotype was seen a few times. The V call is TRBV20-1, the J call TRBJ2-7; 7 bases match TRBD1. Trimming at V came to 6 bases and at J to 5 bases, leaving 13 bases not matched to a gene. CDR3 length: 14 residues. Germline V CDR1 and CDR2: DFQATT, SNEGSKA (reference sequence). CDR3 sequence: CSAIAPTGFDEQYF. DNA for the CDR3: TGCAGTGCGATCGCCCCGACAGGGTTTGACGAGCAGTACTTC.

This clonotype was seen a handful of times. The chain carries TRBV6-5 and TRBJ1-1; 10 bases fit TRBD1. Looked up from germline, CDR1 is MNHEY and CDR2 is SVGAGI. V was clipped by 4 bases and J by 4 bases; unmatched bases: 9. The CDR3 contains 16 residues. The CDR3, as DNA: TGTGCCAGCAGTTCCGGGACAGGGGCCAGGAGCACTGAAGCTTTCTTT. Amino acid sequence: CASSSGTGARSTEAFF.

This clonotype was counted between two and nine times. CDR3 in DNA: TGTGCCAGCAGCTCCCCAACGGGACCTTATTACGAGCAGTACTTC. Its translation is CASSSPTGPYYEQYF. The chain employs TRBV7-3 and TRBJ2-7; D tentatively fits TRBD1 or TRBD2 (5 bases each). The V end was cut by 4 bases, the J end by 4 bases, with 17 bases between. The CDR3 is 15 amino acids. Per the germline V gene, CDR1 is SGHTA and CDR2 is FQGTGA.

The chain joins TRBV7-2 to TRBJ1-3; D is uncertain. The V and J ends lost 1 base and 4 bases respectively, with 8 bases between them. This CDR3 contains 14 residues. The germline CDR1 and CDR2 sequences are SGHTA and FQGNSA. Here the CDR3 reads CASSLESGGNTIYF. In DNA, the CDR3 is TGTGCCAGCAGCTTAGAGTCGGGGGGAAACACCATATATTTT.

The chain links TRBV29-1 to TRBJ2-2; a possible D gene is TRBD1 (6 bases). Trimming shortened V by 0 bases and J by 4 bases, and 18 bases separated the two germline ends. The CDR3 has 17 amino acids. Germline V gene lookup returns CDR1 SQVTM and CDR2 ANQGSEA. CDR3 sequence (DNA): TGCAGCGTTGAAGATAGGGTAACAGGGCCTGGCACCGGGGAGCTGTTTTTT. Encoded protein: CSVEDRVTGPGTGELFF.

This clonotype was picked up many times. The rearrangement joins TRBV11-1 to TRBJ2-7, with TRBD2 matching over 7 bases. Germline CDR1 reads SGHAT; CDR2 reads FQDESV (reference sequence). The CDR3 spans 15 residues. The trim removed 5 bases at V and 3 bases at J, leaving 10 bases unmatched. The chain's CDR3 is CASSTPHSGNYEQYF. In DNA, the CDR3 is TGTGCCAGCAGCACTCCCCACAGCGGGAACTACGAGCAGTACTTC. The variable domain in full, completed from reference TRBV11-1 and TRBJ2-7, reads EAEVAQSPRYKITEKSQAVAFWCDPISGHATLYWYRQILGQGPELLVQFQDESVVDDSQLPKDRFSAERLKGVDSTLKIQPAELGDSAMYLCASSTPHSGNYEQYFGPGTRLTVT.

This clonotype was counted many times. The chain is built from TRBV5-1 and TRBJ1-1, with D perhaps matching TRBD1 (5 bases). This CDR3 is 13 amino acids long. V was clipped by 0 bases and J by 4 bases, with 7 bases between them. From germline, CDR1 is SGHRS and CDR2 YFSETQ. This CDR3 is CASSLAGSTEAFF. DNA for the CDR3: TGCGCCAGCAGCTTGGCAGGGTCCACTGAAGCTTTCTTT.

This clonotype was found many times. The chain employs TRBV4-2 and TRBJ2-1, with D perhaps TRBD1 or TRBD2 (5 bases each). CDR1 LGHNA and CDR2 YNFKEQ come from the germline V gene. This CDR3 is 16 amino acids long. V shed 0 bases and J shed 2 bases, with 11 bases lying between them. In DNA form, the CDR3 reads TGTGCCAGCAGCCAAGAACGAGCGGACACCTACAATGAGCAGTTCTTC. Translation: CASSQERADTYNEQFF.

In its sample, this clonotype was seen a few times. The rearrangement uses TRBV4-3 and TRBJ2-1; TRBD2 agrees at 7 bases. The CDR3 has 14 residues. CDR1 and CDR2 (germline): LGHNA, YSLEER. The J segment lost 5 bases and the V segment lost 4 bases, leaving 5 bases of the junction unmatched. The DNA of the CDR3 is TGCGCCAGCAGCCCTGGGAGGGCCCACAATGAGCAGTTCTTC. Its protein product is CASSPGRAHNEQFF.

The V call is TRBV28, the J call TRBJ2-2; 13 nucleotides agree with TRBD2. V dropped 6 bases and J dropped 3; count of bases not matched to a gene: 4. The length of the CDR3 is 16 residues. CDR1 and CDR2 from the germline V gene are MDHEN and SYDVKM. The DNA of the CDR3 is TGTGCCAGCAGCGAGGGACTAGCGGGATACACCGGGGAGCTGTTTTTT. Translation gives CASSEGLAGYTGELFF.

The V gene is TRBV7-9, the J gene TRBJ2-3; TRBD2 is a possible D gene (6 bases). From germline, CDR1 is SEHNR and CDR2 FQNEAQ (reference sequence). The CDR3 contains 15 residues. Deletions cut 4 bases from V and 6 bases from J, with 17 bases between. The CDR3 DNA is TGTGCCAGCAGCTCCGGAGTCGTGGGACTCGATACGCAGTATTTT. It specifies CASSSGVVGLDTQYF.

The table lists this clonotype with a few counts. The chain employs TRBV12-3 or TRBV12-4 and TRBJ2-1, with 9 bases matching TRBD1. Trimming took 5 bases from V and 6 from J; bases not matched to a gene: 11. This CDR3 comprises 16 residues. CDR3: CASSRTGDPVRNEQFF. CDR3 sequence (DNA): TGTGCCAGCAGTCGGACAGGGGACCCAGTCCGCAATGAGCAGTTCTTC.

V is TRBV7-9 and J is TRBJ2-7, with TRBD2 as a possible D gene (6 bases). Germline V CDR1 and CDR2: SEHNR, FQNEAQ (reference sequence). Trimming cost V 1 base and J 3 bases, with 10 bases left between them. There are 14 residues in the CDR3. The CDR3 DNA reads TGTGCCAGCAGCTTAGGTATAGCGGACTACGAGCAGTACTTC. It yields the protein CASSLGIADYEQYF. The variable domain in full, completed from reference TRBV7-9 and TRBJ2-7, reads DTGVSQNPRHKITKRGQNVTFRCDPISEHNRLYWYRQTLGQGPEFLTYFQNEAQLEKSRLLSDRFSAERPKGSFSTLEIQRTEQGDSAMYLCASSLGIADYEQYFGPGTRLTVT.

In this sample, this clonotype turned up a few times. The V gene is TRBV2, the J gene TRBJ2-1; TRBD2 matches at 12 bases. This CDR3 has 17 amino acids. V shed 9 bases, J shed 5 bases, and the junction held 14 bases outside the gene matches. The germline gives CDR1 SNHLY, CDR2 FYNNEI. CDR3 nucleotides: TGTGCCAGTGGGATCGAAGGGGGGACTAGCGGGCACAATGAGCAGTTCTTC. Its translation: CASGIEGGTSGHNEQFF.

The chain has TRBV5-1 and TRBJ1-2; D uncertain. Trimming removed 4 bases at V and 4 bases at J, with 11 bases between. Germline CDR1 and CDR2: SGHRS and YFSETQ. This CDR3 has 13 residues. CDR3 DNA: TGCGCCAGCAGCGAGGACGGAAGCTATGGCTACACCTTC. It codes for CASSEDGSYGYTF.

Only a few counts were recorded for this clonotype. The chain uses TRBV2 and TRBJ2-3; D might be TRBD2 (6 bases). Between the trimmed V and J ends, which lost 5 bases and 3 bases, there was a span of 18 bases. CDR1 is SNHLY, CDR2 FYNNEI, per germline. The CDR3 runs to 16 residues. CDR3 in DNA: TGTGCCAGCAGTCGCACCGGGGGATTAGGAACAGATACGCAGTATTTT. Translating gives CASSRTGGLGTDTQYF.

This clonotype was observed many times. The rearrangement uses TRBV5-1 and TRBJ1-1; the D is unclear. The CDR3 has 14 amino acids. The V end was cut by 0 bases, the J end by 0 bases, with 6 bases between. Germline CDR1 is SGHRS and CDR2 is YFSETQ. Here the CDR3 reads CASSLGPMNTEAFF. In nucleotides, the CDR3 is TGCGCCAGCAGCTTGGGACCCATGAACACTGAAGCTTTCTTT.

This clonotype was counted between two and nine times. The rearrangement joins TRBV10-2 to TRBJ2-7, with 13 bases matching TRBD2. From germline, CDR1 is WSHSY and CDR2 SAAADI. J gave up 3 bases and V 6 bases, and 5 bases lay outside the gene matches. The CDR3 consists of 15 residues. The CDR3 sequence is CASSLTSGRVYEQYF. The CDR3 DNA reads TGCGCCAGCAGCCTCACTAGCGGGAGGGTCTACGAGCAGTACTTC.

This clonotype was seen many times. This chain connects TRBV6-2 or TRBV6-3 to TRBJ2-7; weak D call: TRBD1 (6 bases). Germline V gene sequence: CDR1 MNHEY, CDR2 SVGEGT. The V end was cut by 6 bases, the J end by 6 bases, with 18 bases between. This CDR3 has 14 residues. This chain's CDR3 is CASRTGTPKFEQYF. The CDR3 DNA reads as TGTGCCAGCAGAACCGGGACACCCAAATTCGAGCAGTACTTC.

The chain joins TRBV3-1 to TRBJ2-1; D is perhaps TRBD2 (6 bases). Trimming cost V 1 base and J 7 bases, with 17 bases left between them. The germline V gene encodes CDR1 LGHDT and CDR2 YNNKEL (reference sequence). CDR3 length: 16 amino acids. The CDR3 sequence is CASSQVRRALRNEQFF. The CDR3 coding sequence is TGTGCCAGCAGCCAAGTAAGGAGGGCCCTCAGGAATGAGCAGTTCTTC.

The gene calls are TRBV3-1 and TRBJ2-1; maybe TRBD1 (6 bases). CDR1 and CDR2 from the germline V gene are LGHDT and YNNKEL (reference sequence). Between the trimmed V and J ends, which lost 3 bases and 5 bases, there was a span of 11 bases. The CDR3 spans 14 residues. This CDR3 is CASSHLDRNNEQFF. CDR3 coding DNA: TGTGCCAGCAGCCATTTAGACAGGAACAATGAGCAGTTCTTC.

This clonotype was seen repeatedly, ten times or more. CDR3 bases: TGTGCCAGCAGCCAGGCCACCGGGACAGTACAAGAGACCCAGTACTTC. It yields the protein CASSQATGTVQETQYF. This chain connects TRBV3-1 to TRBJ2-5; 7 bases agree with TRBD1. The germline gives CDR1 LGHDT, CDR2 YNNKEL (reference sequence). With V trimmed by 3 bases and J by 2 bases, 9 bases remained unmatched. This CDR3 has 16 residues.

The chain recombines TRBV25-1 with TRBJ2-2; a weak D match, TRBD1 (7 bases). V dropped 2 bases and J dropped 3 bases, with 13 bases sitting between them. Germline CDR1 is MGHDK and CDR2 is SYGVNS. CDR3 length: 16 residues. The CDR3 reads CASSEQTGRHTGELFF. The CDR3, as DNA: TGTGCCAGCAGTGAACAGACAGGGAGGCACACCGGGGAGCTGTTTTTT.

This clonotype occurred a few times. The chain employs TRBV29-1 and TRBJ2-1, with D maybe TRBD2 (5 bases). In germline, CDR1 is SQVTM, CDR2 ANQGSEA. The CDR3 spans 15 residues. Trimming removed 1 base at V and 0 bases at J, with 10 bases between. CDR3 amino acids: CSVEGTPSSYNEQFF. CDR3 DNA: TGCAGCGTTGAAGGGACTCCCAGCTCCTACAATGAGCAGTTCTTC.

This clonotype was counted a few times. V is TRBV7-8 and J is TRBJ2-4; no reliable D call. Germline CDR1 is SGHVS and CDR2 is FQNEAQ. The CDR3 length is 12 residues. Trimming shortened V by 4 bases and J by 9 bases, and 10 bases separated the two germline ends. In DNA form, the CDR3 reads TGTGCCAGCAGCTCTAACACCGGCATTCAGTACTTC. Translated, it gives CASSSNTGIQYF.

This clonotype turned up a few times. J is TRBJ2-2 and V is TRBV19, with TRBD1 matching 7 bases. Germline assignment: CDR1 LNHDA and CDR2 SQIVND (reference sequence). The trim removed 8 bases at V and 2 bases at J, leaving 14 bases unmatched. The CDR3 loop spans 17 amino acids. The chain's CDR3 is CASSGQESLLNTGELFF. As DNA, the CDR3 is TGTGCCAGTTCAGGACAGGAGTCACTTCTTAACACCGGGGAGCTGTTTTTT.

This clonotype was recorded at least ten times. The chain is built from TRBV12-3 or TRBV12-4 and TRBJ1-1, with D possibly being TRBD1 (6 bases). This CDR3 region has 14 residues. The germline V and J ends were trimmed by 6 bases and 3 bases, with 14 bases remaining between them. The CDR3 sequence is CASRPHRADTEAFF. CDR3 nucleotide sequence: TGTGCCAGCAGACCCCACAGGGCGGACACTGAAGCTTTCTTT.

This clonotype was seen a few times. The chain combines TRBV20-1 with TRBJ1-5; 8 bases line up with TRBD1. The CDR3 is made up of 12 amino acids. V lost 8 bases, J lost 5 bases, and 5 bases stayed unmatched. Looked up from germline, CDR1 is DFQATT and CDR2 is SNEGSKA (reference sequence). CDR3 DNA: TGCAGTACCATGACAGGGGATCAGCCCCAGCATTTT. Its translation: CSTMTGDQPQHF.

This clonotype was detected a few times. J is TRBJ2-1 and V is TRBV5-1, with 7 positions matching TRBD1. Unmatched junction bases numbered 8, after V lost 4 bases and J lost 7 bases. The CDR3 has 14 residues. Germline V gene sequence: CDR1 SGHRS, CDR2 YFSETQ. CDR3 bases: TGCGCCAGCAGCACCCGACAGGGATCGAATGAGCAGTTCTTC. It translates to CASSTRQGSNEQFF.